The rows below give T cell receptor beta chains drawn from one sample of a study of shared clonotypes between healthy human individuals. Assay used: immunoSEQ multiplex PCR; TCRdb lists only in-frame clones, some missing. The sample records some 2,000,000 clones, roughly 95% being singletons. The source material was naive CD8+ T cells sorted from blood. These receptors were obtained from a man aged 18 to 30 in good health. CDR3s leave out the opening cysteine and the closing phenylalanine or tryptophan. D genes are given only for firm matches.

v_call d_call cdr3_aa
TRBV13 TRBD2 ASSFQAGTRDTQY
TRBV12-5 TRBD1 ASGLMRDRHYSNQPQH
TRBV7-9 . ASSFGEKLF
TRBV4-1 . ASSLSQGNTEAF
TRBV15 . ATSRDGQMNTEAF
TRBV4-3 . ASSQVGSYNEQF
TRBV28 . ASSSETPVVFRDTQY
TRBV27 TRBD2 ASSLWASGGPDTQY
TRBV30 . AWTQGIGYEQY
TRBV18 . ASSPGIQGNTEAF
TRBV4-3 . ASSQEGGPQETQY
TRBV7-8 . ASSPDMRDREQY
TRBV28 . ASSPHGEQY
TRBV28 TRBD1 ASSNRGMGYEQY
TRBV5-1 TRBD1 ASSFRQGTEAF
TRBV19 TRBD2 ASSQRGWNTGELF
TRBV27 TRBD1 ASSMPLTGGVGSPLH
TRBV10-3 TRBD1 AISEAGGQTEAF
TRBV5-5 TRBD2 ASSLSPAGGPGTDTQY
TRBV7-9 TRBD2 ASSLRLAGDADTQY
TRBV4-2 . ASSQGPGTEAF
TRBV5-1 TRBD1 ASSLAPGTGATEAF
TRBV9 . ASSVGGGTYEQY
TRBV9 . ASSVDYVGDTDTQY
TRBV27 . ASSLATGGILY
TRBV5-1 . ASSPVRASNNEQF
TRBV28 TRBD1 ASSQFRDSHQETQY
TRBV11-2 TRBD2 ASSQAGVREQY
TRBV6-5 . ASSYTEGFSPLH
TRBV5-3 . ARSRDQEGRQETQY
TRBV9 . ASSVDGRGEDTQY
TRBV7-2 . ASSHPLLGAPSTDTQY
TRBV27 TRBD1 ASSPATGEKDYEQY
TRBV27 TRBD1 ASTGGLNTEAF
TRBV7-6 . ASSFTGKVDGELF
TRBV13 . ASSLRDMNTEAF
TRBV11-3 TRBD2 ASSLGGLSAGELF
TRBV21-1 . ASSKGTQGSYEQY
TRBV30 . AWSVAGELF
TRBV27 TRBD1 ASSPSPGTGNTEAF